This paragraph covers one T cell receptor (beta chain) sequence. Its antigen is not known. Clones were read by immunoSEQ multiplex PCR, and TCRdb kept only the in-frame ones, dropping some. Altogether tens of thousands of clones are present, about 75% being singletons, with the ten largest covering over 9.5%. The data originate from a study of PD-1 blockade in classical Hodgkin lymphoma. Study-level results: TCR diversity rose significantly by C4D1 in CD4+ but not CD8+ cells. Exclusion was applied to patients who started nivolumab under 1 year after ASCT. Reasons behind the repertoire differences stay unclear, perhaps disease activity or earlier therapy.

Time point reported: cycle 4 day 1 (C4D1), after 6 weeks of nivolumab. All trial patients relapsed after autologous stem cell transplantation. J was trimmed by 4 bases and V by 0 bases; bases with no gene match: 2. Germline V gene lookup returns CDR1 SGHNT and CDR2 YYREEE (reference sequence). The CDR3 spans 15 residues. Sequenced here: peripheral blood mononuclear cells (PBMCs), sampled before the fourth cycle of nivolumab. The source of this sequence is a human donor with classical Hodgkin lymphoma. The chain couples TRBV5-4 to TRBJ2-1; 9 bases are shared with TRBD2. The CDR3 DNA follows: TGTGCCAGCAGCTTGGGAGCGGGGGGATACAATGAGCAGTTCTTC. It is translated as CASSLGAGGYNEQFF.